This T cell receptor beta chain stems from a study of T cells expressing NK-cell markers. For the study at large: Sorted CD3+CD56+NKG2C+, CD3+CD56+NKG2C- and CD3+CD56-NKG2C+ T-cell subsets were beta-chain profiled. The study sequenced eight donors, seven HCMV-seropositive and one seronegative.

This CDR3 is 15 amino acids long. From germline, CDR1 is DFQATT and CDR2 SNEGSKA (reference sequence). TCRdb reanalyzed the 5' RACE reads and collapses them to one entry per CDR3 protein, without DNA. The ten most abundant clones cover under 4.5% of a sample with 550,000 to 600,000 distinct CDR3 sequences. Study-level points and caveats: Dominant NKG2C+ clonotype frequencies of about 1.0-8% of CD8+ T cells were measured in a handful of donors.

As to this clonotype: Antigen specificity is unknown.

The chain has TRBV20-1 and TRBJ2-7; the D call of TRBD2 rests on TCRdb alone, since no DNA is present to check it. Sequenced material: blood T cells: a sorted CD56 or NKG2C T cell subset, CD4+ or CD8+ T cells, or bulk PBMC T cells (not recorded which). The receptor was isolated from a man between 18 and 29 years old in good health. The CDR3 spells CSATRIAPGSYEQYF.